The clone carrying this TCR beta chain was recorded many times. Germline V gene lookup returns CDR1 SNHLY and CDR2 FYNNEI. CDR3 length: 16 amino acids. The V segment lost 4 bases and the J segment 9 bases; nucleotides outside the gene matches: 13. Regions amplified from RNA transcripts were the TCR beta CDR3 regions. With the HTBI primer set, the TCR CDR3 went through a first round of RT-PCR. MiXCR was run by TCRdb on the multiplex PCR reads, yielding one entry per CDR3 protein. This table holds around 300,000 distinct CDR3 sequences, about 20% found once. The sample originates from a study of T cells in Graves' hyperthyroidism and ophthalmopathy. In the study overall: Peripheral blood sampling occurred at initial diagnosis, before any treatment.

The source of the PBMCs was around 10 ml of fresh peripheral blood. Sequencing was performed on blood. This TCR came from a young man with Graves' ophthalmopathy. J is TRBJ2-1 and V is TRBV2, with 9 bases that match TRBD2. The CDR3 coding sequence is TGTGCCAGCAGTGCTGTGAGTAGCGGGAGTTTAGGTGAGCAGTTCTTC. As protein: CASSAVSSGSLGEQFF.